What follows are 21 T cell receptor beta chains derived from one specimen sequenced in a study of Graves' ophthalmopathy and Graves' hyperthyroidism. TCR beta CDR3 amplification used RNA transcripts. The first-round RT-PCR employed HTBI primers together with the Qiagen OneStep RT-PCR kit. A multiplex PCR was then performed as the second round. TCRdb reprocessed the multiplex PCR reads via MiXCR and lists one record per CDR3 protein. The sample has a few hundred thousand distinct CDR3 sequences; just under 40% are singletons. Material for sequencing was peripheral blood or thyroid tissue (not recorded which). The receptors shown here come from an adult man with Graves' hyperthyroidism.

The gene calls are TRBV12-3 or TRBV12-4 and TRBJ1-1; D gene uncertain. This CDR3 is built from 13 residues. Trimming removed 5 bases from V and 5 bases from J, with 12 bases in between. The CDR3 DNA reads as TGTGCCAGCAGTCAGAGCGGGAGGACTGAAGCTTTCTTT. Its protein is CASSQSGRTEAFF.

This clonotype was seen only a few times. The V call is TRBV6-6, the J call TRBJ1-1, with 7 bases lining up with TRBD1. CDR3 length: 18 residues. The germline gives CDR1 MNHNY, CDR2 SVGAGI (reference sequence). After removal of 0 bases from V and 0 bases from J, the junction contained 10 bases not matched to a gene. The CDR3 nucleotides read TGTGCCAGCAGTTACTCAGGGAGGGGGCGTCAGGTGAACACTGAAGCTTTCTTT. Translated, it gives CASSYSGRGRQVNTEAFF.

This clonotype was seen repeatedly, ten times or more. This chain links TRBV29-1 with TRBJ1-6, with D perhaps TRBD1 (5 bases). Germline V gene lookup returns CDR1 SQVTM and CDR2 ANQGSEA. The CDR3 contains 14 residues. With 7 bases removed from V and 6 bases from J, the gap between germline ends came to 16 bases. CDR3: CSARGDLTNSPLHF. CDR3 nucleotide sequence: TGCAGCGCTCGGGGGGACCTGACTAATTCACCCCTCCACTTT.

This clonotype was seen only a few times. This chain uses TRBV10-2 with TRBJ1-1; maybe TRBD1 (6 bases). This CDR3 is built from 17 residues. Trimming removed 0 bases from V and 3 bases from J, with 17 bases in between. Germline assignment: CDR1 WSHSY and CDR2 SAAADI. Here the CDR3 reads CASSESGTFPGDTEAFF. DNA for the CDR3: TGCGCCAGCAGTGAGTCGGGGACATTCCCTGGGGACACTGAAGCTTTCTTT.

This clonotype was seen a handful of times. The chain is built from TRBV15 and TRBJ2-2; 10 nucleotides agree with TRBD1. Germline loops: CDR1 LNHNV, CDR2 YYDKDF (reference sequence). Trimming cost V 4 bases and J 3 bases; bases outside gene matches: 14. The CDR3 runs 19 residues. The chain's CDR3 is CATSTPTTWTGGYTGELFF. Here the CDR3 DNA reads TGTGCCACCAGCACGCCCACAACTTGGACAGGGGGGTACACCGGGGAGCTGTTTTTT.

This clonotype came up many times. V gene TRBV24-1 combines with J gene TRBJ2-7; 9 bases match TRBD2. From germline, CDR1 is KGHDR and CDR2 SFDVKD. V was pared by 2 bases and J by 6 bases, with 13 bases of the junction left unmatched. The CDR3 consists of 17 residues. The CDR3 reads CATSDSASGTHPAEQYF. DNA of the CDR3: TGTGCCACCAGTGATTCCGCTAGCGGGACCCATCCGGCCGAGCAGTACTTC.

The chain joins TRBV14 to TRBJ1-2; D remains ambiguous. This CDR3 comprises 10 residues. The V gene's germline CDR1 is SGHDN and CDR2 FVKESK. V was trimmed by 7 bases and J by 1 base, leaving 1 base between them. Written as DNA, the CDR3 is TGTGCCAGCATTAACTATGGCTACACCTTC. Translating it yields CASINYGYTF.

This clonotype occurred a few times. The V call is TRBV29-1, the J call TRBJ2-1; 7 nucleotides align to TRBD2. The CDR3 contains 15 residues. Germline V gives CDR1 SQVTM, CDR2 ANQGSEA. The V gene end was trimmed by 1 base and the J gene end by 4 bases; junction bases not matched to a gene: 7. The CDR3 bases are TGCAGCGTTGAAGGGGGAGGGTTCGGGTACAATGAGCAGTTCTTC. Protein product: CSVEGGGFGYNEQFF.

CDR3 sequence (DNA): TGTGCCAGCAGTCCAAACAGGGGGTTCGGTGGAAACACCATATATTTT. Translated, it gives CASSPNRGFGGNTIYF. The chain has TRBV12-3 or TRBV12-4 and TRBJ1-3, with 8 bases aligning to TRBD1. V lost 5 bases, J lost 3 bases, and 9 bases stayed unmatched. This CDR3 contains 16 residues.

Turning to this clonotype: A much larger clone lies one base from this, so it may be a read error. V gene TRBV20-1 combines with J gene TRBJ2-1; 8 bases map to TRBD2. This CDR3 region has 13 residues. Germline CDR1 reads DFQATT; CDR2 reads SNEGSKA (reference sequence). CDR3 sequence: CSAAGGPYIEQFF. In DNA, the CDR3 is TGCAGTGCTGCGGGGGGACCTTACATTGAGCAGTTCTTC.

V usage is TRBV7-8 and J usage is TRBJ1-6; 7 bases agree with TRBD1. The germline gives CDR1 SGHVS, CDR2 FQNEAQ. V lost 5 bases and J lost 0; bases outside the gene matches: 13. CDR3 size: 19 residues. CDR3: CASSLLPGTASSYNSPLHF. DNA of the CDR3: TGTGCCAGCAGCCTTCTCCCCGGGACAGCGAGCTCCTATAATTCACCCCTCCACTTT.

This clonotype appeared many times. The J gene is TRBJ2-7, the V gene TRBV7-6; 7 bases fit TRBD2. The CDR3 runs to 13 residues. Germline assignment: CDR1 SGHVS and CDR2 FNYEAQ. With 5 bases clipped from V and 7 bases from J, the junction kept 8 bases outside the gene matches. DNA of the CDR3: TGTGCCAGCAGCCGAGGACTAGGGCTGGAGCAGTACTTC. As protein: CASSRGLGLEQYF.

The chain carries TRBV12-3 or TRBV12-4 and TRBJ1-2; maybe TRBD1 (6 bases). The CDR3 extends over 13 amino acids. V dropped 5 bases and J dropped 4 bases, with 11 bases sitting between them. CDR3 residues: CASSHREGYGYTF. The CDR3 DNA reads TGTGCCAGCAGTCACAGGGAAGGCTATGGCTACACCTTC.

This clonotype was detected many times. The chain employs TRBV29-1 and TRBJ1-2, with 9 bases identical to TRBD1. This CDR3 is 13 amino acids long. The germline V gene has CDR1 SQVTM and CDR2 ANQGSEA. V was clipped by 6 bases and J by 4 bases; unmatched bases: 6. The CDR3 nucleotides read TGCAGCGTAGAGACAGGGGGGATCTATGGCTACACCTTC. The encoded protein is CSVETGGIYGYTF.

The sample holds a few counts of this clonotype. The CDR3 coding sequence is TGTGCCAGCAGTGAAAGGAGGGGGCGCCTTTACACTGAAGCTTTCTTT. Translation gives CASSERRGRLYTEAFF. The chain has TRBV6-1 and TRBJ1-1, with 7 bases lining up with TRBD1. Germline V CDR1 and CDR2: MNHNS, SASEGT. The CDR3 runs to 16 residues. V lost 2 bases and J lost 3; bases outside the gene matches: 9.

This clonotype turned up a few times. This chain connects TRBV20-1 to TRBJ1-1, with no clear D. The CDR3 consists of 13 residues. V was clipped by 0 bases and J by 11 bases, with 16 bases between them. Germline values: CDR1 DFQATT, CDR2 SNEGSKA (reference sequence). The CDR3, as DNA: TGCAGTGCTAGAGATTCCATTTTAAAGGAGGCTTTCTTT. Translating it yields CSARDSILKEAFF.

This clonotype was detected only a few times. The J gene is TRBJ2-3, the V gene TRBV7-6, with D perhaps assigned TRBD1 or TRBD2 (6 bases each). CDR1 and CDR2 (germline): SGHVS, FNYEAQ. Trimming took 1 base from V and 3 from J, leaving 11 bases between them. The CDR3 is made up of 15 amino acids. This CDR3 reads CASSLVGGLTDTQYF. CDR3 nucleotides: TGTGCCAGCAGCTTAGTGGGGGGCTTAACAGATACGCAGTATTTT.

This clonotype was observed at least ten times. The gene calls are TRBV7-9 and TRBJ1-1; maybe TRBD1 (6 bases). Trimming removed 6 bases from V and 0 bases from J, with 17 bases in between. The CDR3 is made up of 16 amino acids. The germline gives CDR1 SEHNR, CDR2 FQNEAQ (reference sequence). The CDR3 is CASRRTGTYMNTEAFF. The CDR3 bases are TGTGCCAGCAGACGCACAGGGACCTACATGAACACTGAAGCTTTCTTT.

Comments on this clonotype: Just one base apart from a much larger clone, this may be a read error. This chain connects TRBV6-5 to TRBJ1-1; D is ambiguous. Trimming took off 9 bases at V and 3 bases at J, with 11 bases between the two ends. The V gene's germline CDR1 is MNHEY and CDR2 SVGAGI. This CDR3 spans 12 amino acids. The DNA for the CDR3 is TGTGCCAGTACGCGCTTGGACACTGAAGCTTTCTTT. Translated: CASTRLDTEAFF.

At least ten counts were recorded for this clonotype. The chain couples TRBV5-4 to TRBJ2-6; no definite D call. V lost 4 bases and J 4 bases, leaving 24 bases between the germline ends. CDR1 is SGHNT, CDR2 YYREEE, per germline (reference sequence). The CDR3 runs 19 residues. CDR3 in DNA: TGTGCCAGCAGCAAAGGCCCGGGTGACACGTATCGAGGGGCCAACGTCCTGACTTTC. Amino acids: CASSKGPGDTYRGANVLTF.

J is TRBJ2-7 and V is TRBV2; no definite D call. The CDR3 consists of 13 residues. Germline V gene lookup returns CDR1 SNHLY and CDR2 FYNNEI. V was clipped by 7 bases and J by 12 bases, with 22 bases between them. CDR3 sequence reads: CASTGLGAHGLYF. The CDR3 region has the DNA TGTGCCAGCACCGGTTTAGGAGCTCACGGGCTGTACTTC.